Each of the 30 T cell receptor beta chains below was sequenced from the same sample in a study of beta chain features in type 1 diabetes. The investigators reverse transcribed all of the isolated RNA, so they sequenced expressed TCRB transcripts. Data came from immunoSEQ multiplex PCR; TCRdb stores just in-frame clones and leaves some out. The table includes 150,000 or so clones, about 44% detected once. The sequencing input was Tregs from blood. The source is a man younger than 35 in good health.

In DNA, the CDR3 is TGCGCCAGCAGCCCCGCCGGGGGAGGGGGTGAAAAACTGTTTTTT. Its protein is CASSPAGGGGEKLFF. V usage is TRBV5-1 and J usage is TRBJ1-4; the D gene is possibly TRBD1 (6 bases). V was clipped by 4 bases and J by 7 bases, with 17 bases between them. This CDR3 region has 15 residues. Germline CDR1 and CDR2: SGHRS and YFSETQ.

In this sample, this clone turned up a few times. V usage is TRBV7-6 and J usage is TRBJ2-1; 8 positions agree with TRBD1. Germline assignment: CDR1 SGHVS and CDR2 FNYEAQ. CDR3 length: 15 amino acids. The J segment lost 5 bases and the V segment lost 2 bases, leaving 5 bases of the junction unmatched. CDR3 residues: CASSLLGTGHNEQFF. DNA of the CDR3: TGTGCCAGCAGCTTACTTGGGACAGGCCACAATGAGCAGTTCTTC.

The genes are TRBV28 and TRBJ1-5; D gene uncertain. V lost 3 bases and J 1 base, leaving 13 bases between the germline ends. Germline loops: CDR1 MDHEN, CDR2 SYDVKM. The CDR3 contains 16 residues. The DNA of the CDR3 is TGTGCCAGCAGTTTCATAACCGTGAGGAGCAATCAGCCCCAGCATTTT. It encodes CASSFITVRSNQPQHF. The whole variable domain, filled in from reference TRBV28 and TRBJ1-5, reads DVKVTQSSRYLVKRTGEKVFLECVQDMDHENMFWYRQDPGLGLRLIYFSYDVKMKEKGDIPEGYSVSREKKERFSLILESASTNQTSMYLCASSFITVRSNQPQHFGDGTRLSIL.

The chain uses TRBV18 and TRBJ2-7, with D possibly being TRBD1 (5 bases). Trimming removed 3 bases from V and 4 bases from J, with 13 bases in between. Per germline, CDR1 KGHSH and CDR2 LQKENI. The CDR3 totals 14 residues. This chain's CDR3 is CASSPGLLVYEQYF. The CDR3 DNA reads TGTGCCAGCTCACCGGGGCTATTGGTGTACGAGCAGTACTTC. The complete variable domain, with remaining parts taken from reference TRBV18 and TRBJ2-7, reads NAGVMQNPRHLVRRRGQEARLRCSPMKGHSHVYWYRQLPEEGLKFMVYLQKENIIDESGMPKERFSAEFPKEGPSILRIQQVVRGDSAAYFCASSPGLLVYEQYFGPGTRLTVT.

This clone was counted between two and nine times. The chain links TRBV9 to TRBJ2-3; D possibly corresponds to TRBD2 (6 bases). Germline CDR1 SGDLS, CDR2 YYNGEE. The CDR3 has 15 residues. Between the trimmed V and J ends, which lost 0 bases and 2 bases, there was a span of 10 bases. CDR3 amino acids: CASSVVGGSTDTQYF. The CDR3 nucleotides are TGTGCCAGCAGCGTAGTGGGGGGTTCCACAGATACGCAGTATTTT.

CDR3 sequence reads: CASSLRVAGEYNEQFF. The DNA for the CDR3 is TGCGCCAGCAGCTTACGGGTGGCGGGAGAGTACAATGAGCAGTTCTTC. The chain has TRBV5-1 and TRBJ2-1; 7 bases map to TRBD2. CDR3 length: 16 amino acids. Per germline, CDR1 SGHRS and CDR2 YFSETQ. V shed 2 bases and J 4 bases; nucleotides not matched to a gene: 9.

This clone occurred a few times. V gene TRBV29-1 combines with J gene TRBJ2-5, with TRBD2 matching over 10 bases. Trimming removed 7 bases from V and 4 bases from J; junction bases left unmatched: 3. This CDR3 is 12 amino acids long. Germline CDR1 SQVTM, CDR2 ANQGSEA. The CDR3 coding sequence is TGCAGCGGTCAGCGGGAGGGAGAGACCCAGTACTTC. It translates to CSGQREGETQYF.

In its sample, this clone was seen a few times. The chain is built from TRBV10-3 and TRBJ1-4; 8 nucleotides match TRBD1. This CDR3 contains 14 residues. J lost 5 bases, V lost 6 bases, and 5 bases had no gene match. Germline V gives CDR1 ENHRY, CDR2 SYGVKD. CDR3 in amino acids: CAIRGTGVNEKLFF. The CDR3 nucleotides read TGTGCCATCAGGGGGACAGGAGTGAATGAAAAACTGTTTTTT.

The rearrangement links TRBV11-3 to TRBJ2-3; TRBD2 matches 9 bases. V trimming: 4 bases; J trimming: 8 bases; junction bases outside the gene matches: 16. The CDR3 consists of 17 residues. In germline, CDR1 is SGHNT, CDR2 YENEEA. This CDR3 reads CASSSVGSGGGFATQYF. CDR3 coding DNA: TGTGCCAGCAGCTCCGTTGGTAGCGGGGGTGGCTTCGCTACGCAGTATTTT.

The J gene is TRBJ2-5, the V gene TRBV28; the D gene is possibly TRBD2 (6 bases). The J call is doubtful: the DNA matches TRBJ2-7 better. The CDR3 extends over 16 amino acids. From germline, CDR1 is MDHEN and CDR2 SYDVKM. The CDR3 loop is CASSPPLGSRGNEQYF. Here the CDR3 DNA reads TGTGCCAGCAGTCCGCCCTTGGGCAGCCGGGGGAACGAGCAGTACTTC.

J is TRBJ2-3 and V is TRBV5-4; possibly TRBD2 for D (6 bases). The CDR3 loop spans 15 amino acids. Per germline, CDR1 SGHNT and CDR2 YYREEE (reference sequence). Trimming took off 4 bases at V and 0 bases at J, with 12 bases between the two ends. CDR3 nucleotides: TGTGCCAGCAGCAACCTACTAGCTAGCACAGATACGCAGTATTTT. Translating gives CASSNLLASTDTQYF.

This clone showed up just a few times. The chain recombines TRBV6-7 with TRBJ2-1; 13 nucleotides align to TRBD2. TRBV6-7 is designated an ORF whose function remains uncertain. V was pared by 0 bases and J by 3 bases, with 2 bases of the junction left unmatched. The CDR3 has 17 residues. CDR3 loop: CASSYSRLAGGYNEQFF. The CDR3 coding sequence is TGTGCCAGCAGTTACTCCAGACTAGCGGGAGGCTACAATGAGCAGTTCTTC.

This sequence joins TRBV11-2 and TRBJ2-5; 7 nucleotides align to TRBD2. The CDR3 covers 13 residues. The V gene end was trimmed by 7 bases and the J gene end by 1 base; junction bases not matched to a gene: 3. Germline CDR1 reads SGHAT; CDR2 reads FQNNGV. The CDR3 spells CASNPSGQETQYF. Written as DNA, the CDR3 is TGTGCCAGCAATCCTAGCGGCCAAGAGACCCAGTACTTC.

Details on this clone: At one of its ends the junction is not consistent with the germline gene, which may arise from a read error. The chain recombines TRBV10-3 with TRBJ1-1; the D gene is possibly TRBD1 (6 bases). The CDR3 covers 17 residues. Germline V gene data show CDR1 as ENHRY and CDR2 as SYGVKD. The CDR3 here is CAIRGRAGDTPNTETFF. Written as DNA, the CDR3 is TGTGCCATCAGGGGACGGGCAGGGGACACCCCGAACACTGAAACTTTCTTT.

The chain uses TRBV30 and TRBJ2-5; D unclear. The DNA end is more similar to TRBJ2-7, so the J call may be wrong. The CDR3 is made up of 12 amino acids. Per germline, CDR1 GTSNPN and CDR2 SVGIG (reference sequence). CDR3 sequence reads: CAWSVTAYEQYF. The CDR3 DNA sequence: TGTGCCTGGAGTGTAACAGCCTACGAGCAGTACTTC.

The chain is built from TRBV28 and TRBJ1-1; D unresolved. Trimming pared 10 bases from V and 11 bases from J, leaving 14 bases between. Germline CDR1 and CDR2: MDHEN and SYDVKM. This CDR3 has 10 residues. The CDR3 loop reads CATQRRVAFF. CDR3 DNA sequence: TGTGCCACCCAAAGGAGAGTGGCTTTCTTT.

The genes are TRBV5-1 and TRBJ2-7; weak D call: TRBD2 (5 bases). Germline lookup yields CDR1 SGHRS and CDR2 YFSETQ. The CDR3 has 11 residues. The germline V and J ends were trimmed by 7 bases and 1 base, with 6 bases remaining between them. This CDR3 is CASRESYEQYF. The CDR3, as DNA: TGCGCCAGCCGGGAATCCTACGAGCAGTACTTC.

This clone was seen once. This chain's CDR3 is CASSPVPGQGTGQFF. The CDR3 bases are TGCGCCAGCAGCCCCGTCCCGGGACAGGGGACGGGCCAGTTCTTC. The chain recombines TRBV5-1 with TRBJ2-1; the match to TRBD1 covers 10 bases. Trimming at V came to 4 bases and at J to 13 bases, leaving 14 bases not matched to a gene. The CDR3 loop spans 15 amino acids. Germline V gives CDR1 SGHRS, CDR2 YFSETQ.

The CDR3, as DNA: TGTGCCTGGAAAGCTAGCGGGGCTGCAGATACGCAGTATTTT. Translation: CAWKASGAADTQYF. V gene TRBV30 combines with J gene TRBJ2-3; 9 bases fit TRBD2. After removal of 4 bases from V and 4 bases from J, the junction contained 6 bases not matched to a gene. This CDR3 has 14 amino acids. Germline CDR1 and CDR2: GTSNPN and SVGIG (reference sequence).

The chain joins TRBV19 to TRBJ2-6, with 7 bases fitting TRBD1. This CDR3 has 15 amino acids. Per germline, CDR1 LNHDA and CDR2 SQIVND (reference sequence). The V and J ends lost 3 bases and 4 bases, in that order; junction bases with no gene match: 3. The CDR3 coding sequence is TGTGCCAGTAGTATGACAGGGCAAGGGGCCAACGTCCTGACTTTC. Translation gives CASSMTGQGANVLTF.

V usage is TRBV6-5 and J usage is TRBJ1-3; D remains ambiguous. Germline CDR1 MNHEY, CDR2 SVGAGI. Trimming left V 5 bases short and J 0 bases short, with 8 bases between. This CDR3 has 14 amino acids. The CDR3: CASSPSVSGNTIYF. CDR3 nucleotide sequence: TGTGCCAGCAGTCCCAGCGTCTCTGGAAACACCATATATTTT.

This clone was seen a few times. The rearrangement uses TRBV29-1 and TRBJ2-2; TRBD2 might be the D (6 bases). Germline V gives CDR1 SQVTM, CDR2 ANQGSEA. V was clipped by 7 bases and J by 2 bases, with 14 bases between them. This CDR3 spans 14 amino acids. DNA for the CDR3: TGCAGCGCCCTCGGGACTCTCAACACCGGGGAGCTGTTTTTT. Amino acids: CSALGTLNTGELFF.

The J gene is TRBJ2-7, the V gene TRBV6-5; D remains ambiguous. This CDR3 region has 15 residues. The germline gives CDR1 MNHEY, CDR2 SVGAGI. Between the trimmed V and J ends, which lost 1 base and 1 base, there was a span of 11 bases. Written as DNA, the CDR3 is TGTGCCAGCAGTTACTTGGCAGGCCTTTCCTACGAGCAGTACTTC. Its translation: CASSYLAGLSYEQYF.

This clone turned up a few times. V is TRBV29-1 and J is TRBJ2-1; a weak D match, TRBD2 (5 bases). The germline V and J ends were trimmed by 6 bases and 0 bases, with 12 bases remaining between them. Germline V CDR1 and CDR2: SQVTM, ANQGSEA. The CDR3 consists of 14 residues. CDR3 sequence: CSVQAVSSYNEQFF. The CDR3 nucleotides are TGCAGCGTACAAGCGGTGAGCTCCTACAATGAGCAGTTCTTC.

Remarks on this clone: Other DNA sequences in the sample encode the same CDR3. This rearrangement joins TRBV7-2 to TRBJ2-3; 8 bases match TRBD2. V was clipped by 2 bases and J by 8 bases; unmatched bases: 18. CDR1 and CDR2 (germline): SGHTA, FQGNSA. CDR3 size: 18 residues. The CDR3 DNA sequence: TGTGCCAGCAGCTTACTGTTGCTAGCGGGTGCTGGGGGGCGTACGCAGTATTTT. It specifies CASSLLLLAGAGGRTQYF.

CDR3 residues: CASTPAPGDNYGYTF. The CDR3 DNA is TGTGCCAGTACCCCTGCCCCAGGGGATAACTATGGCTACACCTTC. The chain uses TRBV19 and TRBJ1-2, with D maybe TRBD1 (6 bases). Trimming stripped 7 bases from V and 1 base from J, with 16 bases between. In germline, CDR1 is LNHDA, CDR2 SQIVND (reference sequence). The CDR3 sequence is 15 residues long.

This clone occurred a few times. This chain uses TRBV29-1 with TRBJ1-1; D unclear. Per the germline V gene, CDR1 is SQVTM and CDR2 is ANQGSEA. Trimming pared 3 bases from V and 4 bases from J, leaving 9 bases between. The CDR3 sequence is 12 residues long. The CDR3 protein is CSVDVSGTEAFF. The CDR3 DNA follows: TGCAGCGTTGATGTGAGTGGCACTGAAGCTTTCTTT.

This clone appeared a few times. The sample holds other DNA sequences that translate to the same CDR3. The rearrangement joins TRBV5-1 to TRBJ2-7; the D gene is possibly TRBD1 (6 bases). V lost 5 bases, J lost 2 bases, and 11 bases lay in between. The germline CDR1 and CDR2 sequences are SGHRS and YFSETQ. The CDR3 has 13 amino acids. This CDR3 is CASSSDSTYEQYF. For the CDR3, the DNA is TGCGCCAGCAGTTCGGACAGTACCTACGAGCAGTACTTC.

The gene calls are TRBV7-9 and TRBJ2-7; 9 bases agree with TRBD1. Germline CDR1 reads SEHNR; CDR2 reads FQNEAQ (reference sequence). This CDR3 is 14 amino acids long. Unmatched junction bases numbered 6, after V lost 5 bases and J lost 4 bases. The DNA for the CDR3 is TGTGCCAGCAGCGGACAGGGGATGTTTTACGAGCAGTACTTC. Its protein is CASSGQGMFYEQYF.

V usage is TRBV4-2 and J usage is TRBJ2-1; D is uncertain. CDR1 LGHNA and CDR2 YNFKEQ come from the germline V gene. The V gene lost 1 base and the J gene lost 3 bases, with 10 bases spanning the gap. The length of the CDR3 is 15 residues. The CDR3 here is CASSQGSPGYNEQFF. The CDR3 DNA reads TGTGCCAGCAGCCAAGGTAGTCCGGGCTACAATGAGCAGTTCTTC.